This T cell receptor beta chain was recorded in a study of blood T cell repertoires in COVID-19. The repertoire was sequenced with immunoSEQ multiplex PCR; TCRdb's copy has only in-frame clones and lacks some. Of 200,000 to 250,000 clones listed, 86% are singletons. With respect to this clone: The same CDR3 arises from other DNA sequences in this sample as well.

V dropped 3 bases and J dropped 6 bases, with 6 bases sitting between them. The germline gives CDR1 SGHTA, CDR2 FQGNSA. CDR3 size: 12 residues. This TCR came from a woman aged 50 to 60 in a cohort exposed to, infected with or recovered from COVID-19 (not recorded which). The chain carries TRBV7-2 and TRBJ1-5; D gene uncertain. What was sequenced was PBMCs or T cells enriched from blood (not recorded which). CDR3 sequence (DNA): TGTGCCAGCAGCTTTCTCGGTCAGCCCCAGCATTTT. Protein product: CASSFLGQPQHF.